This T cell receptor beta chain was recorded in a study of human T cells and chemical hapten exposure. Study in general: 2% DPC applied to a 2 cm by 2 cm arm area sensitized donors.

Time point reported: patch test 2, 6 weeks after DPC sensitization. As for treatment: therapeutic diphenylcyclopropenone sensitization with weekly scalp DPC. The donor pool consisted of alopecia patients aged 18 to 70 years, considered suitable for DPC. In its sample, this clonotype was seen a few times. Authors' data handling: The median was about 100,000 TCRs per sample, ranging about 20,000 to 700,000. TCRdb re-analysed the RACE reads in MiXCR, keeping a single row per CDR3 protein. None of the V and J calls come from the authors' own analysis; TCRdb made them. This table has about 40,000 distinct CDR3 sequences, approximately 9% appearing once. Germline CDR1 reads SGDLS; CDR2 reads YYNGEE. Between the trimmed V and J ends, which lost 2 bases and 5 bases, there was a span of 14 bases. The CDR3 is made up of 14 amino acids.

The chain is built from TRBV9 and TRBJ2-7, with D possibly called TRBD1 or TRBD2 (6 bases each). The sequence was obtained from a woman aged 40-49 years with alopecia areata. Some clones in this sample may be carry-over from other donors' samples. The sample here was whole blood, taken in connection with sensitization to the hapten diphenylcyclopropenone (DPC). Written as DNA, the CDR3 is TGTGCCAGCAGCGTCAGGGACACGGGGGACGAGCAGTACTTC. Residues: CASSVRDTGDEQYF.